Described below is a single TCR beta chain sequence and its context. The V gene's germline CDR1 is PRHDT and CDR2 FYEKMQ (reference sequence). Trimming stripped 5 bases from V and 1 base from J, with 20 bases between. The CDR3 consists of 17 residues. The assay was immunoSEQ multiplex PCR, and TCRdb's table has in-frame clones only and misses some. This sample has some 130,000 clones, with about 94% found just once. The record originates from a study of control samples from healthy donors and cancer patients. The sequenced material came from blood. This receptor was obtained from a man in his thirties or forties in good health. The chain has TRBV13 and TRBJ2-5; D uncertain. Here the CDR3 DNA reads TGTGCCAGCAGCCCTTCGACTGCCAATTCGGGCCAAGAGACCCAGTACTTC. Translated: CASSPSTANSGQETQYF.